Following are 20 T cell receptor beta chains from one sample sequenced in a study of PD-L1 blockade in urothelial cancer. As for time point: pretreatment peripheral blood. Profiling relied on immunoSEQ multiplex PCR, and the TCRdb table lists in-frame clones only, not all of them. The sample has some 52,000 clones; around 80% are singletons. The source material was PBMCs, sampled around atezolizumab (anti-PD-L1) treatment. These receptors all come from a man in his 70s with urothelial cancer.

The CDR3 spells CASGTRGGNEQFF. CDR3 DNA sequence: TGTGCCAGCGGAACCCGGGGGGGGAATGAGCAGTTCTTC. V usage is TRBV28 and J usage is TRBJ2-1; 8 bases are shared with TRBD2. The CDR3 length is 13 residues. Trimming took 8 bases from V and 7 from J; bases not matched to a gene: 7. Germline lookup yields CDR1 MDHEN and CDR2 SYDVKM.

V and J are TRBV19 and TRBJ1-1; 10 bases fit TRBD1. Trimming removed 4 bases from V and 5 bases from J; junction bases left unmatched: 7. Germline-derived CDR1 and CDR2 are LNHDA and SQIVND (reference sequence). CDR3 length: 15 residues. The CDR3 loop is CASSTKTGGATEAFF. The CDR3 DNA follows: TGTGCCAGTAGTACCAAGACAGGGGGCGCAACTGAAGCTTTCTTT.

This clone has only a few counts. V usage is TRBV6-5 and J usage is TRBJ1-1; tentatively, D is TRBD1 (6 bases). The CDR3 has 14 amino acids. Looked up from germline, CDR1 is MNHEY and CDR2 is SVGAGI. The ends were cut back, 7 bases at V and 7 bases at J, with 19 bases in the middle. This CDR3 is CASKDPSTGFEAFF. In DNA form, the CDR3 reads TGTGCCAGCAAGGACCCTTCTACAGGGTTTGAAGCTTTCTTT.

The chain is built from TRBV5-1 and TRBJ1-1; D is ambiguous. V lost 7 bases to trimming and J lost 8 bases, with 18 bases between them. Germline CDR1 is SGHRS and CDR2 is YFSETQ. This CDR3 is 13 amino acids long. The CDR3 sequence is CASGGGRSSEAFF. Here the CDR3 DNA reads TGCGCCAGCGGAGGAGGCAGGTCATCCGAAGCTTTCTTT.

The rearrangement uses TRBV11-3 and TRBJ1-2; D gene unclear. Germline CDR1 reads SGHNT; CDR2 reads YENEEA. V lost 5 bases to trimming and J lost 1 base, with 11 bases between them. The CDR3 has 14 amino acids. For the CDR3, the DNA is TGTGCCAGCAGCGTCGGAACAGTTAACTATGGCTACACCTTC. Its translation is CASSVGTVNYGYTF.

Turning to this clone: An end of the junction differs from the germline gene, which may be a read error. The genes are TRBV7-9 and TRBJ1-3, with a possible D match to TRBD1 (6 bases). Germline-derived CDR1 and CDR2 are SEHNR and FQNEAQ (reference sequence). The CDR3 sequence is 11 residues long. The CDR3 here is CASSYGQLTNF. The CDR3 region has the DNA TGTGCCAGCAGCTATGGACAGCTCACTAACTTT.

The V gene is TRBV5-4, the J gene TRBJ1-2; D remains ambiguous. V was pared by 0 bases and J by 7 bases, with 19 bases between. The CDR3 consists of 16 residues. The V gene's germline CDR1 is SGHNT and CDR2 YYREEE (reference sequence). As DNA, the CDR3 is TGTGCCAGCAGCTTGGTGGGAAGTGCACCCGGAGGTGGCTACACCTTC. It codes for CASSLVGSAPGGGYTF.

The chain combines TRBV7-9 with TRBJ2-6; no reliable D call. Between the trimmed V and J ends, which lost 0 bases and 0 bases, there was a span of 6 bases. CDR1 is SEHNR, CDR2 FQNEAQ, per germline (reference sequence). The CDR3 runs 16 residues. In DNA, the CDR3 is TGTGCCAGCAGCTTAGCGCGGCCCTCTGGGGCCAACGTCCTGACTTTC. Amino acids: CASSLARPSGANVLTF.

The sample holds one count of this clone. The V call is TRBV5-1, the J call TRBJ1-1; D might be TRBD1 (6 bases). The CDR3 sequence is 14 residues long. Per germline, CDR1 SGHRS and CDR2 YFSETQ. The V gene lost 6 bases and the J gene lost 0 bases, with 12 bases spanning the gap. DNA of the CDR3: TGCGCCAGCACCCAGGGGACGGTGAACACTGAAGCTTTCTTT. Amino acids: CASTQGTVNTEAFF.

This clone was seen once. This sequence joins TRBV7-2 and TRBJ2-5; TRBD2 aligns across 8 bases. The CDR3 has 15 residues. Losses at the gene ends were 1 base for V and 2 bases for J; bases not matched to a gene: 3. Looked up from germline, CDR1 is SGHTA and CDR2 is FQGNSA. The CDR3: CASSLDAGGQETQYF. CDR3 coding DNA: TGTGCCAGCAGCTTAGACGCGGGGGGACAAGAGACCCAGTACTTC.

The CDR3 reads CASSLRPSGVTDTQYF. The DNA of the CDR3 is TGTGCCAGCAGCTTAAGGCCTAGCGGGGTCACAGATACGCAGTATTTT. The rearrangement links TRBV7-2 to TRBJ2-3, with 9 bases aligning to TRBD2. The germline CDR1 and CDR2 sequences are SGHTA and FQGNSA. Germline trimming cut 2 bases from V and 2 bases from J; bases unmatched to any gene: 5. This CDR3 spans 16 amino acids. Using reference TRBV7-2 and TRBJ2-3 for the parts outside the CDR3, the full variable domain is GAGVSQSPSNKVTEKGKDVELRCDPISGHTALYWYRQSLGQGLEFLIYFQGNSAPDKSGLPSDRFSAERTGGSVSTLTIQRTQQEDSAVYLCASSLRPSGVTDTQYFGPGTRLTVL.

The CDR3 DNA sequence: TGCGCCAGCCTCGGGGGGTCTGCAACTAATGAAAAACTGTTTTTT. The encoded protein is CASLGGSATNEKLFF. The chain has TRBV10-2 and TRBJ1-4; D is possibly TRBD1 (5 bases). Germline V CDR1 and CDR2: WSHSY, SAAADI. The CDR3 covers 15 residues. V lost 8 bases to trimming and J lost 0 bases, with 13 bases between them.

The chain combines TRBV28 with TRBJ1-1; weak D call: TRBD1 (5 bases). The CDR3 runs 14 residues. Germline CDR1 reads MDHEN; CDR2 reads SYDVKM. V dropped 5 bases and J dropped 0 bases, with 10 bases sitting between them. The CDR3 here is CASSIDSLNTEAFF. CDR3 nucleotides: TGTGCCAGCAGTATCGACAGCTTGAACACTGAAGCTTTCTTT.

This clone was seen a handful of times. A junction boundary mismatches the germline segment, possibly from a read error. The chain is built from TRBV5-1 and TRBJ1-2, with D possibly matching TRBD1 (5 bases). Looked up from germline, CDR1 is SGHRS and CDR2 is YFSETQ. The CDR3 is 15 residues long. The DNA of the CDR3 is TGCGCCAGTAGCTACGGAGGGGCGGTGGGCTATGGCTACACCTTC. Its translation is CASSYGGAVGYGYTF.

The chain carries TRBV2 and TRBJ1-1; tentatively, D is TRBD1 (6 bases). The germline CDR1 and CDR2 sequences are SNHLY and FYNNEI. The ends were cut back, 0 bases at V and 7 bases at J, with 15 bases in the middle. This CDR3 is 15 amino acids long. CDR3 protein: CASSEAGTLAFEAFF. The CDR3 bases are TGTGCCAGCAGTGAAGCGGGGACATTAGCATTTGAAGCTTTCTTT.

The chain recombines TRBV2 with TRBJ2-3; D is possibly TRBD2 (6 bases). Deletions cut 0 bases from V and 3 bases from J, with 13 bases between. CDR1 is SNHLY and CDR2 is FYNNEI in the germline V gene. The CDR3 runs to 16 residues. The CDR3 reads CASSEARGFGTDTQYF. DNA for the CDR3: TGTGCCAGCAGTGAAGCTCGGGGGTTTGGGACAGATACGCAGTATTTT.

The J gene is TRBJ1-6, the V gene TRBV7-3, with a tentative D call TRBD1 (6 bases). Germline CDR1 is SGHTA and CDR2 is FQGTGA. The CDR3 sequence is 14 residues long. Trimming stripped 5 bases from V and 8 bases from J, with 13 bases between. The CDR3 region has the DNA TGTGCCAGCAGCCGGGGGGGGGCCCATTCACCCCTCCACTTT. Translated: CASSRGGAHSPLHF.

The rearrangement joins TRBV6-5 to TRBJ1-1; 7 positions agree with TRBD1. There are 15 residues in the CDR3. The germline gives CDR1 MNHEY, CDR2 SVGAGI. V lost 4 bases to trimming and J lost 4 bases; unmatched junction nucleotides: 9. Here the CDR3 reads CASSSGQGGGTEAFF. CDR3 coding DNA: TGTGCCAGCAGTTCCGGGCAGGGGGGCGGCACTGAAGCTTTCTTT.

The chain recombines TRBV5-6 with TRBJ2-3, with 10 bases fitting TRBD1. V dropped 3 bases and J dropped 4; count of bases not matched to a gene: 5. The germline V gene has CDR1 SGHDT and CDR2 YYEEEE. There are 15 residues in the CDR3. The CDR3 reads CASSWDRGDSDTQYF. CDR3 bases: TGTGCCAGCAGCTGGGACAGGGGAGATTCAGATACGCAGTATTTT.

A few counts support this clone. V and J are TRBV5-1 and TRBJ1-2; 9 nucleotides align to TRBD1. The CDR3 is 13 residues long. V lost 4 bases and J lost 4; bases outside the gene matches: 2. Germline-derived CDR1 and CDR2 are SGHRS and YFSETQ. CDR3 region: CASSPGQGYGYTF. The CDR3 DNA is TGCGCCAGCAGCCCGGGACAGGGCTATGGCTACACCTTC.